The clone carrying this TCR beta chain was seen at least ten times. What it binds is not known. The data were taken from a study of neurological immune-mediated disorders. The wider study: Relapsing-remitting patients made up about 90% of the roughly 34 multiple sclerosis patients, and secondary progressive patients made up 3. The study, taken as a whole, reports: The expanded clones of different subjects shared no CDR3 amino acid sequences (suggesting private repertoires in all groups).

The cDNA came from 5'RACE, which used 10-nucleotide random UMIs. TCRdb used MiXCR to reprocess the 5' RACE reads, holding one entry per CDR3 protein. Here the sample spans tens of thousands of distinct CDR3 sequences, roughly 5.6% being singletons. The V and J ends lost 2 bases and 0 bases respectively, with 11 bases between them. The CDR3 contains 15 residues. Germline V gene sequence: CDR1 LNHNV, CDR2 YYDKDF (reference sequence). The unsorted libraries were generated from a total of 2 million PBMCs, which had been stored in RNAlater at -80 C. The chain employs TRBV15 and TRBJ2-7; D is possibly TRBD2 (6 bases). The sample consisted of PBMCs. The clonotype comes from a human donor with multiple sclerosis. The donor label of this sample is uncertain. The CDR3 bases are TGTGCCACCAGCAGAATGTACGGGAGCTCCTACGAGCAGTACTTC. This codes for CATSRMYGSSYEQYF.